Given below is one T cell receptor (beta chain) in context. As yet, its antigen is unknown. These data originate in a study of cytomegalovirus exposure and HLA in healthy donors. The length of the CDR3 is 15 residues. The V segment lost 4 bases and the J segment 2 bases; nucleotides outside the gene matches: 2. Germline lookup yields CDR1 SGHNT and CDR2 YYREEE (reference sequence). Study conclusions and caveats: An Asian-associated ancestry cluster reportedly showed fewer N-insertions than the approximately 650-donor mean in a later analysis.

With 60 Vbeta and 13 Jbeta primers, the PCR was carried out. Authors' processing steps: Among the unique TCR beta chains that a later analysis counted, about 84 million in all, about 12 million were shared. Clones were sequenced by immunoSEQ multiplex PCR, and TCRdb holds only the in-frame ones, with some missing. D and trimming come from the DNA, and the V and J calls and clone size come from that table. This table holds 150,000 to 200,000 clones, 83% found once. This TCR was recovered from a man in his fifties in good health and CMV-seronegative. The chain recombines TRBV5-4 with TRBJ2-1, with 11 bases matching TRBD2. Specimen: PBMCs. CDR3 protein: CASSGGLAAYNEQFF. For the CDR3, the DNA is TGTGCCAGCAGCGGGGGACTAGCGGCCTACAATGAGCAGTTCTTC.